Listed below are T cell receptor beta chains from one sample, sequenced in a study of identifying expanded T cells in peripheral blood. Assay: immunoSEQ multiplex PCR; the TCRdb copy retains only in-frame clones and omits some. The repertoire consists of 100,000 to 150,000 clones, with 75% to 90% occurring once and the leading ten covering around 3.3%. Input material: blood. Every receptor here comes from a person aged 18 to 70 in good health. CDR3s include the opening cysteine and the closing phenylalanine or tryptophan. The order of the fields is D gene, V gene, J gene, clone size, CDR3 protein, CDR3 DNA. D genes are given only for firm matches. Clone size is given for some rows only: seen once, a few or many times, or a class if the clone is expanded.

.,TRBV18,TRBJ2-7,few,CASSPRRVNPGEQYF,TGTGCCAGCTCCCCTCGGAGGGTCAATCCGGGCGAGCAGTACTTC
.,TRBV9,TRBJ2-7,.,CASSVGDNSYEQYF,TGTGCCAGCAGCGTAGGGGACAACTCCTACGAGCAGTACTTC
.,TRBV15,TRBJ2-5,.,CATSRDSPYQETQYF,TGTGCCACCAGCAGAGATTCCCCGTACCAAGAGACCCAGTACTTC
.,TRBV9,TRBJ1-4,few,CASSVREWGDEKLFF,TGTGCCAGCAGCGTCCGCGAGTGGGGTGATGAAAAACTGTTTTTT
.,TRBV7-2,TRBJ2-7,.,CASSFLYEQYF,TGTGCCAGCAGCTTCCTATACGAGCAGTACTTC
.,TRBV4-3,TRBJ2-1,.,CASSQDSGPSTGEQFF,TGCGCCAGCAGCCAAGATTCGGGCCCCTCAACGGGGGAGCAGTTCTTC
TRBD1,TRBV27,TRBJ1-2,.,CASSLGQGASGYTF,TGTGCCAGCAGTTTGGGACAGGGGGCTTCTGGCTACACCTTC
.,TRBV4-3,TRBJ1-3,.,CASSQTTGSGNTIYF,TGCGCCAGCAGCCAGACGACAGGCTCTGGAAACACCATATATTTT
.,TRBV18,TRBJ2-7,.,CASSPGGGEQYF,TGTGCCAGCTCACCCGGCGGTGGGGAGCAGTACTTC
.,TRBV7-9,TRBJ1-1,few,CASSLVYEGNTEAFF,TGTGCCAGCAGCTTAGTCTACGAGGGGAACACTGAAGCTTTCTTT
TRBD1,TRBV5-6,TRBJ2-1,once,CASSSNRGRVYNEQFF,TGTGCCAGCAGCAGCAACAGGGGGCGCGTTTACAATGAGCAGTTCTTC
.,TRBV15,TRBJ2-5,few,CATSRRTAEEETQYF,TGTGCCACCAGCCGCCGGACAGCGGAGGAAGAGACCCAGTACTTC
.,TRBV7-6,TRBJ2-7,.,CASSSTGISNEQYF,TGTGCCAGCAGCTCAACAGGGATTTCCAACGAGCAGTACTTC
.,TRBV25-1,TRBJ1-2,.,CASSRAITGPPGGYGYTF,TGTGCCAGCAGTCGGGCCATAACAGGGCCCCCCGGGGGCTATGGCTACACCTTC
TRBD1,TRBV10-1,TRBJ1-2,.,CASSRDGQDYGYTF,TGCGCCAGCAGTAGGGATGGACAGGACTATGGCTACACCTTC
.,TRBV9,TRBJ2-3,once,CASSGDGDTQYF,TGTGCCAGCAGCGGGGACGGGGATACGCAGTATTTT
TRBD1,TRBV19,TRBJ1-2,.,CASTRWTGGVGYTF,TGTGCCAGTACTCGGTGGACAGGGGGCGTCGGCTACACCTTC
TRBD2,TRBV11-2,TRBJ2-1,.,CASSPSGGYNEQFF,TGTGCCAGCAGCCCCAGCGGGGGCTACAATGAGCAGTTCTTC
.,TRBV7-3,TRBJ2-3,once,CASSLDGNTQYF,TGTGCCAGCAGCTTAGATGGGAATACGCAGTATTTT
TRBD1,TRBV6-5,TRBJ1-2,.,CASHTGGYGYTF,TGTGCCAGCCATACAGGGGGGTATGGCTACACCTTC
TRBD1,TRBV7-6,TRBJ1-1,.,CASSWTGGETEAFF,TGTGCCAGCAGCTGGACAGGGGGCGAAACTGAAGCTTTCTTT
TRBD1,TRBV18,TRBJ1-1,.,CASSQGTGTAEAFF,TGTGCCAGCTCACAGGGAACCGGGACAGCAGAAGCTTTCTTT
TRBD2,TRBV5-1,TRBJ2-2,.,CASSLEERGAANTGELFF,TGCGCCAGCAGCTTGGAGGAGCGGGGGGCCGCGAACACCGGGGAGCTGTTTTTT
.,TRBV6-1,TRBJ1-5,.,CASSYPTPQHF,TGTGCCAGCAGTTATCCTACGCCCCAGCATTTT
TRBD1,TRBV30,TRBJ2-3,.,CVLDPGTVGDTQYF,TGTGTCTTGGATCCCGGGACAGTAGGAGATACGCAGTATTTT
TRBD1,TRBV30,TRBJ1-2,.,CAWSAGTGSGYTF,TGTGCCTGGAGTGCCGGGACAGGGTCAGGCTACACCTTC
.,TRBV9,TRBJ2-1,large,CASSVEGGFYNEQFF,TGTGCCAGCAGCGTAGAAGGGGGGTTTTACAATGAGCAGTTCTTC
TRBD1,TRBV30,TRBJ2-7,.,CAWWDSPLEQYF,TGTGCCTGGTGGGACAGTCCCCTCGAGCAGTACTTC
.,TRBV10-3,TRBJ1-1,.,CAIKGDNTEAFF,TGTGCCATCAAGGGGGACAACACTGAAGCTTTCTTT
.,TRBV4-3,TRBJ1-3,.,CASSQDIGFIGNTIYF,TGCGCCAGCAGCCAAGATATCGGGTTTATCGGAAACACCATATATTTT
.,TRBV6-6,TRBJ1-5,.,CASSRRQGTGNQPQHF,TGTGCCAGCAGTCGTCGTCAGGGTACCGGTAATCAGCCCCAGCATTTT
.,TRBV10-3,TRBJ2-2,.,CAISESIPWVSWTGELFF,TGTGCCATCAGTGAGTCGATTCCTTGGGTCAGTTGGACCGGGGAGCTGTTTTTT
.,TRBV6-5,TRBJ2-1,.,CASRENDYNEQFF,TGTGCCAGCAGGGAAAACGATTACAATGAGCAGTTCTTC
.,TRBV19,TRBJ1-2,once,CASSEWDYGYTF,TGTGCCAGTAGTGAGTGGGACTATGGCTACACCTTC
.,TRBV6-6,TRBJ2-7,.,CASRTGPYEQYF,TGTGCCAGCAGGACCGGGCCATACGAGCAGTACTTC
.,TRBV9,TRBJ1-1,.,CASTNRVGEAFF,TGTGCCAGCACAAATAGAGTGGGGGAAGCTTTCTTT
TRBD2,TRBV4-3,TRBJ2-3,.,CASSQDGGAGGHTDTQYF,TGCGCCAGCAGCCAAGATGGGGGAGCGGGGGGGCATACAGATACGCAGTATTTT
.,TRBV7-2,TRBJ1-1,.,CASSFAQLDVAEAFF,TGTGCCAGCAGCTTCGCCCAGTTGGACGTAGCTGAAGCTTTCTTT
.,TRBV11-2,TRBJ1-1,.,CASSYALRARKNTEAFF,TGTGCCAGCAGCTACGCTTTAAGGGCCAGGAAGAACACTGAAGCTTTCTTT
.,TRBV4-3,TRBJ1-5,.,CASSQDRDQPQHF,TGCGCCAGCAGCCAAGACCGGGATCAGCCCCAGCATTTT
TRBD1,TRBV9,TRBJ2-3,once,CASSPQGQGGTDTQYF,TGTGCCAGCAGCCCCCAAGGACAGGGCGGCACAGATACGCAGTATTTT
.,TRBV28,TRBJ1-6,few,CASSYWTSNSPLHF,TGTGCCAGCAGTTACTGGACTTCTAATTCACCCCTCCACTTT
.,TRBV29-1,TRBJ1-1,few,CEADWGGTEAFF,TGCGAAGCCGACTGGGGGGGCACTGAAGCTTTCTTT
.,TRBV4-3,TRBJ1-4,.,CASSPTLIPEKLFF,TGCGCCAGCAGCCCGACCCTGATCCCTGAAAAACTGTTTTTT
.,TRBV30,TRBJ1-3,.,CAWNRDSSGNTIYF,TGTGCCTGGAACCGCGACAGCTCTGGAAACACCATATATTTT
.,TRBV11-3,TRBJ1-3,.,CASRQLGISGNTIYF,TGTGCCAGCAGGCAACTCGGGATCTCTGGAAACACCATATATTTT
.,TRBV7-2,TRBJ1-5,few,CASSSAAEGQPQHF,TGTGCCAGCAGCTCAGCAGCGGAGGGCCAGCCCCAGCATTTT
.,TRBV5-4,TRBJ1-1,once,CASSFFGQNTEAFF,TGTGCCAGCAGCTTTTTTGGCCAGAACACTGAAGCTTTCTTT
.,TRBV5-4,TRBJ1-1,.,CASSLEARSNTEAFF,TGTGCCAGCAGCTTGGAGGCCAGGTCCAACACTGAAGCTTTCTTT
TRBD1,TRBV6-5,TRBJ1-1,once,CASSSWTGTEAFF,TGTGCCAGCAGTTCCTGGACAGGAACTGAAGCTTTCTTT
TRBD2,TRBV4-3,TRBJ2-4,.,CASSQALAGAIKKAKNIQYF,TGCGCCAGCAGCCAAGCACTAGCGGGGGCCATCAAAAAAGCCAAAAACATTCAGTACTTC
.,TRBV5-4,TRBJ1-1,.,CASSLLGRMAEAFF,TGTGCCAGCAGCTTGTTAGGGAGGATGGCTGAAGCTTTCTTT